Here is one T cell receptor beta chain with its context. This sample was included in a study of blood T cells in healthy people across ages. With a J-beta primer mix and a sample-barcoded 5' primer, a second PCR ran about 7 to 11 cycles. TCRdb processed the 5' RACE reads anew with MiXCR; each CDR3 protein has one entry. The sample lists some 1.4 million distinct CDR3 sequences, approximately 40% occurring once. Staff drew around 10 milliliters of peripheral blood from each donor. This CDR3 has 16 residues. The germline V gene encodes CDR1 SNHLY and CDR2 FYNNEI. V was clipped by 3 bases and J by 4 bases; unmatched bases: 7.

The receptor comes from a woman between 18 and 30 years old in good health. Sequencing input: blood. The rearrangement joins TRBV2 to TRBJ1-5; 9 bases match TRBD1. CDR3 loop: CASSEPGQGHNQPQHF. CDR3 DNA: TGTGCCAGCAGTGAGCCGGGACAGGGCCATAATCAGCCCCAGCATTTT.